The 12 T cell receptor beta chains below all came from one sample that was sequenced in a study of blood T cell repertoires in COVID-19. This table comes from immunoSEQ multiplex PCR, and its TCRdb copy is limited to in-frame clones, with some not included. The table lists tens of thousands of clones, roughly four fifths of them singletons. The sample was peripheral blood. The receptors here all came from a man in his 70s with acute or convalescent COVID-19.

This rearrangement joins TRBV6-5 to TRBJ2-5, with TRBD1 as a possible D gene (6 bases). This CDR3 is 12 amino acids long. The V gene lost 8 bases and the J gene lost 0 bases, with 7 bases spanning the gap. Germline loops: CDR1 MNHEY, CDR2 SVGAGI. For the CDR3, the DNA is TGTGCCAGCCGGACAGACCAAGAGACCCAGTACTTC. Amino acid sequence: CASRTDQETQYF.

Written as DNA, the CDR3 is TGTGCCAGCAGCTTACCGACAGGGGTGAACTCACCCCTCCACTTT. Protein product: CASSLPTGVNSPLHF. The genes are TRBV7-8 and TRBJ1-6, with 8 nucleotides matching TRBD1. The CDR3 runs 15 residues. CDR1 and CDR2 (germline): SGHVS, FQNEAQ. The junction had 7 bases not matched to a gene; V was cut back by 2 bases and J by 10 bases.

The rearrangement links TRBV19 to TRBJ2-1, with 12 positions matching TRBD2. Germline CDR1 reads LNHDA; CDR2 reads SQIVND (reference sequence). After removal of 3 bases from V and 4 bases from J, the junction contained 4 bases not matched to a gene. CDR3 size: 16 residues. The CDR3: CASSIRGTSGYNEQFF. As DNA, the CDR3 is TGTGCCAGTAGTATTCGGGGGACTAGCGGGTACAATGAGCAGTTCTTC.

This sequence joins TRBV19 and TRBJ2-2; 9 nucleotides match TRBD2. The CDR3 sequence is 16 residues long. In germline, CDR1 is LNHDA, CDR2 SQIVND (reference sequence). V gave up 6 bases and J gave up 7 bases; unmatched junction bases: 12. CDR3 region: CASRRASSGMIGELFF. CDR3 nucleotides: TGTGCCAGTAGAAGGGCGTCTAGCGGGATGATCGGGGAGCTGTTTTTT.

The V call is TRBV19, the J call TRBJ1-2; perhaps TRBD1 as D (5 bases). CDR1 and CDR2 (germline): LNHDA, SQIVND (reference sequence). This CDR3 comprises 15 residues. Trimming took 3 bases from V and 4 from J, leaving 15 bases between them. In DNA form, the CDR3 reads TGTGCCAGTAGTATGCCTAGACAGTCGGCCTATGGCTACACCTTC. Amino acids: CASSMPRQSAYGYTF.

The J gene is TRBJ1-6, the V gene TRBV2; D is perhaps TRBD1 (6 bases). This CDR3 is built from 17 residues. CDR1 is SNHLY and CDR2 is FYNNEI in the germline V gene. V was clipped by 8 bases and J by 7 bases, with 24 bases between them. CDR3 nucleotides: TGTGCCAGCGAAAGTCCTCAGGGGCGTCGTCAGAATTCACCCCTCCACTTT. Encoded protein: CASESPQGRRQNSPLHF.

This sequence joins TRBV6-5 and TRBJ1-4, with a weak D call TRBD1 (5 bases). V was clipped by 0 bases and J by 7 bases, with 15 bases between them. The CDR3 has 16 amino acids. CDR1 and CDR2 (germline): MNHEY, SVGAGI. The DNA for the CDR3 is TGTGCCAGCAGTTACTCCTCTCAGGGACTGTTTGAAAAACTGTTTTTT. The encoded protein is CASSYSSQGLFEKLFF.

Written as DNA, the CDR3 is TGCGCCAGCAGCCAGGCAGCCAACAATGAGCAGTTCTTC. This codes for CASSQAANNEQFF. The chain couples TRBV5-1 to TRBJ2-1, with D unclear. The CDR3 contains 13 residues. Germline V gene lookup returns CDR1 SGHRS and CDR2 YFSETQ. Trimming pared 4 bases from V and 5 bases from J, leaving 10 bases between.

V is TRBV6-5 and J is TRBJ1-1, with a weak D call TRBD1 (5 bases). Deletions cut 6 bases from V and 2 bases from J, with 10 bases between. This CDR3 has 13 residues. Germline V gene data show CDR1 as MNHEY and CDR2 as SVGAGI. CDR3 nucleotide sequence: TGTGCCAGCAGCGCGACAGAAAACACTGAAGCTTTCTTT. It specifies CASSATENTEAFF.

J is TRBJ1-1 and V is TRBV28; no reliable D call. The germline V and J ends were trimmed by 4 bases and 4 bases, with 13 bases remaining between them. CDR3 length: 14 residues. The germline V gene encodes CDR1 MDHEN and CDR2 SYDVKM. CDR3 bases: TGTGCCAGCAGTTACACCAGGTTGGGCACTGAAGCTTTCTTT. Translated: CASSYTRLGTEAFF.

This sequence joins TRBV2 and TRBJ2-2; 7 bases fit TRBD2. The CDR3 is 16 residues long. The V and J ends lost 1 base and 4 bases, in that order; junction bases with no gene match: 6. Germline V lookup: CDR1 SNHLY, CDR2 FYNNEI. The CDR3 sequence: CASSEVGGKGTGELFF. The CDR3 DNA reads as TGTGCCAGCAGTGAAGTGGGGGGGAAAGGCACCGGGGAGCTGTTTTTT.

This clone occurred once. The chain carries TRBV6-6 and TRBJ2-3; 12 bases map to TRBD2. The CDR3 is 18 amino acids. The germline V gene encodes CDR1 MNHNY and CDR2 SVGAGI (reference sequence). The V segment lost 5 bases and the J segment 4 bases; nucleotides outside the gene matches: 13. In DNA form, the CDR3 reads TGTGCCAGCAGTCTTGAGGTGCTAGCGGGAGGGCCGGCAGATACGCAGTATTTT. Encoded protein: CASSLEVLAGGPADTQYF.